This entry features one T cell receptor beta chain sequence. The clone's antigen remains unknown. Base quality data are lacking; no much larger clone is found one base away. The method behind the library was PCR. TCR sequencing of DNA from cultured CD4+ T cells used the Oncomine TCR Beta short-read assay at the Johns Hopkins FTIC core. Genomic DNA was extracted from the cultured CD4+ T cells with the QIAamp micro DNA kit. The Oncomine TCR Beta libraries from cultured CD4+ T cells were pooled using unique dual indexes and then sequenced on an Illumina iSeq 100. The study's own analysis went as follows. Non-productive sequences were filtered out, and CDR3s that did not start with C, did not end with F or W, or were shorter than 7 amino acids were discarded. The MANAFEST web application was used to identify antigen-specific clonotypes by comparing peptide-stimulated wells against reference wells and other culture wells. An FDR below 0.05, an odds ratio above 5, and a productive frequency above 0.1% in at least two of three replicate wells were required for clones to be considered positive. Cross-reactive clonotypes were defined as significantly expanded in both SARS-CoV-2 spike wells and at least one common cold coronavirus spike condition. Levenshtein distances (stringdist) and unrooted phylogenetic trees (ape) in R version 3.6.1 were used to assess CDR3 homology. TCRdb handled the public reads itself, with Q25 trimming in fastp and clone calling in MiXCR, and kept productive beta chains. Merged by CDR3 protein, the rows form single entries marked with the most common genes and DNA. TCRdb, rather than the study authors, made the V and J calls. This sample is represented by about 26,000 distinct CDR3 sequences; around 33% of them were singletons. Jointly, the top ten make up more than 3% of the sample.

This sample stems from a study of vaccination and CD4 T cells after COVID-19 (dated 2022 in TCRdb). About the study as a whole: Convalescent patients had a positive SARS-CoV-2 result on nasal swab PCR, and of these patients, nine had mild disease and one had severe disease. Each participant got two doses of either the Pfizer-BioNTech BNT162b2 vaccine (n=8) or the Moderna mRNA-1273 vaccine (n=2). Overlapping spike peptide pools from SARS-CoV-2 and from the common cold coronaviruses HCoV-NL63, HCoV-OC43 and HCoV-229E were used as culture stimuli. Post-vaccine blood samples were obtained a median of roughly 75 days after the second vaccine dose, with a range of roughly 13 to 250 days. A few convalescent patients gave samples both early after vaccination (day 14) and late after vaccination (days 161 to 241). In about 11 COVID-19 convalescent patients and 4 infection-naive healthy vaccine recipients, the spike-specific CD4+ TCR repertoire before mRNA vaccination was compared with the repertoire after mRNA vaccination. Post-COVID blood samples from convalescent patients were collected a median of about 100 days after diagnosis, with a range of about 30 to 170 days. In the convalescent cohort there were six males and four females, among whom were two Hispanic individuals, seven Caucasians, two Asians and one multiracial person. In control cultures, a CEFX viral epitope pool was used as positive control, an HIV-1 Nef peptide pool was used as negative control, or no peptide was added. The research as a whole found: The median count of SARS-CoV-2-reactive clonotypes went up from 20 to 25 after infection to 38 after vaccination, although the change was not significant. Relatively few convalescent patients were included in the study, and early timepoints after natural infection were not analyzed. Among convalescent patients, a median about 87% of the SARS-CoV-2-reactive clones seen after vaccination appeared only after vaccination, which suggests priming specific to the vaccine. Nearly all vaccine-specific clones in convalescent patients (304 of 307) were mono-reactive for SARS-CoV-2 spike rather than cross-reactive with common cold coronaviruses.

What this sample's time point label stands for: late sampling 161 to 241 days after vaccination in a few convalescent patients. The intended sense of this specimen's treatment or condition label: approximately 9-day PBMC culture with coronavirus spike peptide pools or control peptides (ViraFEST assay). The study used the ViraFEST assay, which expanded antigen-specific T cells with peptide pools and then identified expanded clonotypes by TCR sequencing. Positive SARS-CoV-2 PCR tests in the convalescent patients dated from March to December 2020, before Alpha, Beta and Delta variants emerged in the United States. Each well held about 1.8 million PBMCs cultured with roughly 10 ug/ml peptide pools in IMDM containing roughly 4.7% human AB serum and roughly 10 IU/ml IL-2. Half of the culture medium was replaced with fresh IL-2-containing medium on days 3 and 7. After 10 to 11 days of culture, CD4+ T cells were isolated by negative selection using the EasySep CD4+ T cell isolation kit. Ficoll-Paque Plus gradient centrifugation was used to isolate PBMCs from whole blood, and the isolated PBMCs were then either used fresh or cryopreserved at -140C. In general, triplicate wells were set up for every culture condition.

For CDR1 and CDR2, the germline V gene lists MNHNS and SASEGT. V and J are trimmed by 1 base and 3 bases, and the gene matches miss 0 bases of the junction. The CDR3 runs 15 residues from the cysteine to the phenylalanine. The CDR3 DNA has 45 bases and is translated from base 1. The TCR comes from a human donor who had recovered from COVID-19. The rearranged chain carries TRBV6-1 and TRBJ2-2; the central 9 bases match TRBD1. The sample here was CD4+ T cells from blood, cultured in vitro, taken about 7 months after SARS-CoV-2 vaccination. The nucleotides read TGTGCCAGCAGTGAAGGGACAGGGGACACCGGGGAGCTGTTTTTT. This codes for CASSEGTGDTGELFF.